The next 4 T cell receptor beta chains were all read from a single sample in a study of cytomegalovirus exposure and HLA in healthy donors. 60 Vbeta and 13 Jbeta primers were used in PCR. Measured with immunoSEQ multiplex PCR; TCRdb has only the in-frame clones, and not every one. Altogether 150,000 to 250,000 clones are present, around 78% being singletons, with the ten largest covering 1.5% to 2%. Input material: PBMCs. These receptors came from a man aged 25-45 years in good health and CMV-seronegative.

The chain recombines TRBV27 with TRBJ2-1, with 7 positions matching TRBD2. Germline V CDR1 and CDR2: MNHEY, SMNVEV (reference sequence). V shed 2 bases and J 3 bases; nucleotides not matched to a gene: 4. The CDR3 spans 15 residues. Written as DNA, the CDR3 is TGTGCCAGCAGTTTAGCGGGGGTAAGCTACAATGAGCAGTTCTTC. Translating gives CASSLAGVSYNEQFF.

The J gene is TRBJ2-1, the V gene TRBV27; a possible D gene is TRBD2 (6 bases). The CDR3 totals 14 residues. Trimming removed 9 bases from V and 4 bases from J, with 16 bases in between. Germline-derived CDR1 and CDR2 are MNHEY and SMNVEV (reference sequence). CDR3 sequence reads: CASSRGSGYNEQFF. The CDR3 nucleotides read TGTGCCAGTTCCCGGGGGAGCGGGTACAATGAGCAGTTCTTC.

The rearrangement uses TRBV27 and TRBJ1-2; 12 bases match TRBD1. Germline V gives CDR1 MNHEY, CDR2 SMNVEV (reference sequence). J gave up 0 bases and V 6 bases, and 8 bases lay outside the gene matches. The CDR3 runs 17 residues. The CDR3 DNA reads TGTGCCAGCAGAACGGGACAGGGGGCGCATCCTAACTATGGCTACACCTTC. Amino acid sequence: CASRTGQGAHPNYGYTF.

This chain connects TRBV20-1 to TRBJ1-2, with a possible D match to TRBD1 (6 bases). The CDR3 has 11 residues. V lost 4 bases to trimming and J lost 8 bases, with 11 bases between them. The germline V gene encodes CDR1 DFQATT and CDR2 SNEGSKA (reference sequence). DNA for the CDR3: TGCAGTGCTATCCTAGGGGGAGGCTACACCTTC. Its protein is CSAILGGGYTF.